Each of the 3 T cell receptor beta chains below was sequenced from the same sample in a study of blood T cell repertoires in COVID-19. The data were produced by immunoSEQ multiplex PCR, yet TCRdb's version contains in-frame clones alone and is incomplete. The sample consists of around 36,000 clones, about four fifths of them appearing once. Sequencing used peripheral blood. The receptor source for this set is a man aged 45 to 65 with acute or convalescent COVID-19.

The CDR3 DNA reads as TGTGCCAGCAGGGGACAGGGCTATGGCTACACCTTC. Residues: CASRGQGYGYTF. The chain links TRBV2 to TRBJ1-2; TRBD1 agrees at 9 bases. Germline CDR1 and CDR2: SNHLY and FYNNEI. This CDR3 contains 12 residues. Trimming at V came to 6 bases and at J to 4 bases, leaving 0 bases not matched to a gene.

The chain employs TRBV5-1 and TRBJ1-3; D possibly corresponds to TRBD1 (6 bases). CDR1 SGHRS and CDR2 YFSETQ come from the germline V gene. V was shortened by 4 bases and J by 2 bases, with 13 bases between the two germline ends. CDR3 length equals 15 residues. This chain's CDR3 is CASSLFGGTGNTIYF. In DNA form, the CDR3 reads TGCGCCAGCAGCCTTTTTGGGGGCACTGGAAACACCATATATTTT.

The chain employs TRBV6-6 and TRBJ2-7, with D perhaps matching TRBD1 (6 bases). V lost 2 bases and J lost 0, with 14 bases in between. Germline loops: CDR1 MNHNY, CDR2 SVGAGI (reference sequence). The CDR3 has 16 residues. The CDR3 DNA sequence: TGTGCCAGCAGTTACCCTCCCCGGGACAACTCCTACGAGCAGTACTTC. This translates into CASSYPPRDNSYEQYF.